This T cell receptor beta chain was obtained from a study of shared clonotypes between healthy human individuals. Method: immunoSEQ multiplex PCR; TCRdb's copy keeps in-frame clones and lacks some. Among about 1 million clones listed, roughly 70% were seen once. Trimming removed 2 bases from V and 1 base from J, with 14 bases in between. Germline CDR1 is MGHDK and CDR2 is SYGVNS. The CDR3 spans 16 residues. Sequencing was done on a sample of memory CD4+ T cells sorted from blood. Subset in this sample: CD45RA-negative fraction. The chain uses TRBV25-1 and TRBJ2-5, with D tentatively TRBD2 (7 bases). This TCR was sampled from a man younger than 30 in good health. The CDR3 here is CASSEVGGAFQETQYF. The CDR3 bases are TGTGCCAGCAGTGAAGTAGGGGGGGCCTTCCAAGAGACCCAGTACTTC.